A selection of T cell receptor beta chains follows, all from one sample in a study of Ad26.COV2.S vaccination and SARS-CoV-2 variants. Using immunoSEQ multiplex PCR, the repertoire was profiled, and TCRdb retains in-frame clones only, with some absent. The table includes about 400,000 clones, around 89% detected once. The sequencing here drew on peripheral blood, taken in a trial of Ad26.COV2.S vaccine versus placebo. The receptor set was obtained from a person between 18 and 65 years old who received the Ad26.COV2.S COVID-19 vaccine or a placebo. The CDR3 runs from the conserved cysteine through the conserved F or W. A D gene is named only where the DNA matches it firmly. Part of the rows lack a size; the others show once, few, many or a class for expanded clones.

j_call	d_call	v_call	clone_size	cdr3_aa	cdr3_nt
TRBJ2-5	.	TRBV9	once	CASSSSGIQETQYF	TGTGCCAGCAGTTCCAGCGGTATCCAAGAGACCCAGTACTTC
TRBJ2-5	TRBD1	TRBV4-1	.	CASSPFVTDRVYQETQYF	TGCGCCAGCAGCCCCTTCGTAACAGACAGGGTATATCAAGAGACCCAGTACTTC
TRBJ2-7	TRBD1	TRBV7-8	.	CASSFGWGDRGNEQYF	TGTGCCAGCAGCTTTGGATGGGGGGACAGGGGGAACGAGCAGTACTTC
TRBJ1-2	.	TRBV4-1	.	CASSQGPLFKSDYGYTF	TGCGCCAGCAGCCAAGGCCCTTTGTTCAAGAGTGACTATGGCTACACCTTC
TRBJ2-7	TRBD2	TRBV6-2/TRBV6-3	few	CASSSPGGANTYEQYF	TGTGCCAGCAGCTCCCCCGGGGGGGCGAATACCTACGAGCAGTACTTC
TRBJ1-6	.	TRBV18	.	CASSPELDSPLHF	TGTGCCAGCTCACCAGAGCTAGACTCACCCCTCCACTTT
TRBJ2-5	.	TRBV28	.	CASSFNWQETQYF	TGTGCCAGCAGTTTTAATTGGCAAGAGACCCAGTACTTC
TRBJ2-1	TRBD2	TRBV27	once	CASSLGAGGPYNEQFF	TGTGCCAGCAGTTTAGGGGCGGGAGGACCATACAATGAGCAGTTCTTC
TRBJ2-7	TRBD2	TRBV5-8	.	CASSSGLAGYEQYF	TGTGCCAGCAGCTCGGGACTAGCGGGGTACGAGCAGTACTTC
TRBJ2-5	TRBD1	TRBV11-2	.	CASSRDRVETQYF	TGTGCCAGCAGCCGGGACAGGGTAGAGACCCAGTACTTC
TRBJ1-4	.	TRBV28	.	CASSLGGITNEKLFF	TGTGCCAGCAGTTTAGGGGGGATAACTAATGAAAAACTGTTTTTT
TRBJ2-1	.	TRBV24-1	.	CATSDLGHSHEQFF	TGTGCCACCAGTGATTTGGGACACAGCCATGAGCAGTTCTTC
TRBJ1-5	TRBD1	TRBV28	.	CASSRIPRTGGRGDQPQHF	TGTGCCAGCAGTAGAATCCCGCGGACAGGGGGAAGAGGTGATCAGCCCCAGCATTTT
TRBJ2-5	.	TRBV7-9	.	CASSLASETQYF	TGTGCCAGCAGCTTAGCGTCAGAGACCCAGTACTTC
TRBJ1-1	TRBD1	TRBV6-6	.	CASSRQGKMNTEAFF	TGTGCCAGCAGTCGACAGGGGAAGATGAACACTGAAGCTTTCTTT
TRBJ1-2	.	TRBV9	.	CASSVSQGVDYGYTF	TGTGCCAGCAGCGTAAGCCAAGGGGTGGACTATGGCTACACCTTC
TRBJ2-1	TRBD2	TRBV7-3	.	CASSRTSVNEQFF	TGTGCCAGCAGCAGGACTAGCGTAAATGAGCAGTTCTTC
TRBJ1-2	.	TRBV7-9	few	CASSLSLSNYGYTF	TGTGCCAGCAGCTTATCTTTGTCTAACTATGGCTACACCTTC
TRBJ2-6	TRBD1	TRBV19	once	CASRDRGVGANVLTF	TGTGCCAGTAGGGACAGGGGGGTCGGGGCCAACGTCCTGACTTTC
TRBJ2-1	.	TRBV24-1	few	CATSVRGGTANEQFF	TGTGCCACCAGTGTCAGGGGGGGTACGGCCAATGAGCAGTTCTTC
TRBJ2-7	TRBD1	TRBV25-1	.	CASSRDSLTYEQYF	TGTGCCAGCAGCCGGGACAGCCTTACCTACGAGCAGTACTTC
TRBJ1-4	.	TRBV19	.	CASSPRNSPTNEKLFF	TGTGCCAGTAGTCCGCGAAACAGTCCAACTAATGAAAAACTGTTTTTT
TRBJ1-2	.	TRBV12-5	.	CASGLDYGYTF	TGTGCTAGTGGTTTGGATTATGGCTACACCTTC
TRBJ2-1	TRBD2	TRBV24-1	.	CATSASSGSAAEQFF	TGTGCCACCAGTGCATCTAGCGGGTCAGCGGCTGAGCAGTTCTTC
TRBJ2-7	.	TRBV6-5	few	CASTRDRLSSYEQYF	TGTGCCAGCACCCGAGACAGATTAAGCTCCTACGAGCAGTACTTC
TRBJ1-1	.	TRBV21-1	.	CASSSGRGRTEAFF	TGTGCCAGCAGCAGTGGGAGGGGCAGAACTGAAGCTTTCTTT
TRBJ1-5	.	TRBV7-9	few	CASSSSGAAVSQPQHF	TGTGCCAGCAGCTCCTCAGGGGCAGCAGTATCTCAGCCCCAGCATTTT
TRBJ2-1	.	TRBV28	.	CASSPLGNEQFF	TGTGCCAGCAGTCCCCTAGGGAATGAGCAGTTCTTC
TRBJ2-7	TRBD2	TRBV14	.	CASSRKRTSGYEQYF	TGTGCCAGCAGCCGGAAGAGGACTAGCGGCTACGAGCAGTACTTC
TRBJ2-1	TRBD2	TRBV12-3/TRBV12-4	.	CASRPPLAPEQFF	TGTGCCAGCAGGCCCCCACTAGCGCCGGAGCAGTTCTTC
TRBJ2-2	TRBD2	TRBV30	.	CAWSVRGREANTGELFF	TGTGCCTGGAGTGTACGTGGGAGGGAAGCGAACACCGGGGAGCTGTTTTTT
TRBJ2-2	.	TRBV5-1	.	CASSSGLGGPPVQKLFF	TGCGCCAGCAGCTCCGGATTAGGAGGTCCCCCGGTGCAAAAGCTGTTTTTT
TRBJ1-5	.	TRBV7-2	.	CASSLWTGPQPQHF	TGTGCCAGCAGCTTATGGACCGGCCCTCAGCCCCAGCATTTT
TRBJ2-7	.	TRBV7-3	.	CASSLNPGAEGEQYF	TGTGCCAGCAGCTTAAATCCGGGGGCGGAGGGCGAGCAGTACTTC
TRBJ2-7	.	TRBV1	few	CTSSQEGVPGGPHEQYF	TGCACCAGCAGCCAAGAAGGGGTCCCGGGAGGGCCCCACGAGCAGTACTTC
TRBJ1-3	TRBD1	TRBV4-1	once	CASSQVKGALLRDSGNTIYF	TGCGCCAGCAGCCAAGTAAAGGGGGCTTTACTACGGGACTCTGGAAACACCATATATTTT
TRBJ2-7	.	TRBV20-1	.	CSAASGYEQYF	TGCAGTGCCGCCAGCGGTTACGAGCAGTACTTC
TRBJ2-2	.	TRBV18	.	CASSPPGRSPGELFF	TGTGCCAGCTCACCGCCAGGGAGATCCCCCGGGGAGCTGTTTTTT
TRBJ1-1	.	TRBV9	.	CASSVVGAGSEAFF	TGTGCCAGCAGCGTAGTAGGGGCAGGTAGTGAAGCTTTCTTT
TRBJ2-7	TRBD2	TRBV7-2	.	CASSLRLAGAYEQYF	TGTGCCAGCAGCCTACGACTAGCGGGAGCCTACGAGCAGTACTTC
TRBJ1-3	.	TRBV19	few	CASSIAGNTIYF	TGTGCCAGTAGTATAGCCGGAAACACCATATATTTT
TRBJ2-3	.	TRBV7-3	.	CASSPWGGSTDTQYF	TGTGCCAGCAGCCCCTGGGGCGGGTCGACAGATACGCAGTATTTT
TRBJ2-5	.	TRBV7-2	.	CASSPGVAVLGTQYF	TGTGCCAGCAGCCCTGGAGTAGCGGTCCTGGGGACCCAGTACTTC
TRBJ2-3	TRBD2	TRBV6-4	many	CASAQRETDTQYF	TGTGCCAGCGCCCAGCGGGAGACAGATACGCAGTATTTT
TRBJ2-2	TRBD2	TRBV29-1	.	CSVFGVRASGGGSGELFF	TGCAGCGTTTTTGGCGTACGGGCTAGCGGGGGGGGTTCCGGGGAGCTGTTTTTT
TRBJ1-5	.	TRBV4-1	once	CASSQDRGGGDGNQPQHF	TGCGCCAGCAGCCAAGATAGGGGGGGAGGAGATGGCAATCAGCCCCAGCATTTT
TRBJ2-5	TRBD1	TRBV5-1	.	CASIRGGAEQETQYF	TGCGCCAGCATCCGAGGGGGCGCGGAGCAAGAGACCCAGTACTTC
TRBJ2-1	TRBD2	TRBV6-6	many	CASSYYSGINEQFF	TGTGCCAGCAGTTACTATAGCGGGATCAATGAGCAGTTCTTC
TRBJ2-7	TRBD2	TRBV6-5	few	CASNKETSGRGEQYF	TGTGCCAGCAACAAGGAGACTAGCGGGAGGGGCGAGCAGTACTTC
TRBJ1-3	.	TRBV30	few	CAWSAARTLLNSGNTIYF	TGTGCCTGGAGCGCTGCCAGGACCTTGCTTAACTCTGGAAACACCATATATTTT
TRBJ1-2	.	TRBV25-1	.	CASSAPATYGYTF	TGTGCCAGCAGTGCCCCAGCAACCTATGGCTACACCTTC
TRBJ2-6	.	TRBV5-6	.	CASSLGVDGANVLTF	TGTGCCAGCAGCTTGGGTGTAGACGGGGCCAACGTCCTGACTTTC
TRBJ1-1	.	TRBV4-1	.	CASSQGVLGTMNTEAFF	TGCGCCAGCAGCCAAGGGGTTTTGGGCACCATGAACACTGAAGCTTTCTTT
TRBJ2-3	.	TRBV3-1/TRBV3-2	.	CASSSGLTQYF	TGTGCCAGCTCTTCGGGGTTAACGCAGTATTTT
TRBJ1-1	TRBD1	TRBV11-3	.	CASSHGQGADTEAFF	TGTGCCAGCAGCCACGGACAGGGGGCGGACACTGAAGCTTTCTTT
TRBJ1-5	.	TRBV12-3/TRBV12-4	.	CASSLRDNQPQHF	TGTGCCAGCAGTCTCAGAGACAATCAGCCCCAGCATTTT
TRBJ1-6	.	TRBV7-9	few	CASARGPPGSPLHF	TGTGCCAGCGCGCGGGGACCGCCAGGCTCACCCCTCCACTTT
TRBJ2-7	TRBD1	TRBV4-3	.	CASSQGQVSSYEQYF	TGCGCCAGCAGCCAGGGACAGGTCAGCTCCTACGAGCAGTACTTC
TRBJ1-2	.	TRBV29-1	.	CSVIGVYGYTF	TGCAGCGTGATTGGGGTTTATGGCTACACCTTC
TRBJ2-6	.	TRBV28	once	CASTLRGGAGANVLTF	TGTGCCAGCACCTTACGCGGGGGCGCGGGGGCCAACGTCCTGACTTTC